This T cell receptor (beta chain) originates from a study of T-cell reconstitution after alpha-beta-depleted transplantation in children. This clonotype turned up a few times. Germline lookup yields CDR1 SGHTA and CDR2 FQGNSA. V was shortened by 0 bases and J by 2 bases, with 20 bases between the two germline ends. The CDR3 contains 19 residues. Molecular barcoding with unique molecular identifiers was used for the TCRbeta library. TCRdb itself ran the PCR reads through MiXCR, one entry per CDR3 protein. Found here are about 280,000 distinct CDR3 sequences, around a tenth of them singletons; the top ten hold 20% to 25%.

Source: peripheral blood, taken 180 days after TCRalphabeta/CD19-depleted stem cell transplant. This chain connects TRBV7-2 to TRBJ2-1, with D maybe TRBD2 (5 bases). This clonotype was obtained from a male patient aged 2 to 10 who had a stem cell transplant for chronic granulomatous disease, so the T cells may come from the graft donor. CDR3 sequence reads: CASSLAVGDPKFAYNEQFF. The CDR3 nucleotides are TGTGCCAGCAGCTTAGCAGTGGGAGACCCTAAATTTGCCTACAATGAGCAGTTCTTC.